This T cell receptor beta chain was sequenced during a study of regulatory T cells in long-lasting Graves disease. Study-level points and caveats: Persistent Graves' cases showed lower TCR diversity than newly diagnosed cases.

This CDR3 has 22 amino acids. Germline CDR1 MDHEN, CDR2 SYDVKM. V lost 4 bases, J lost 1 base, and 33 bases lay in between. Arm-PCR of CDR3 regions with iRepertoire HTBI primers generated TCR beta libraries. TCRdb re-called the multiplex PCR reads through MiXCR, storing one row per CDR3 protein. Here the sample spans 350,000 to 550,000 distinct CDR3 sequences, just under 15% being singletons. Time point indicated: newly diagnosed GD, antithyroid drugs for less than 3 months. Extracted PBMC RNA gave rise to the TCR library. Concerning this clonotype: The antigen remains unidentified.

The same specimen was also included in a second study, on T cells in Graves' hyperthyroidism and ophthalmopathy.

This sequence was found in a woman younger than 45 with Graves disease. The gene calls are TRBV28 and TRBJ2-3; maybe TRBD1 (7 bases). Here the sequenced sample was peripheral blood mononuclear cells (PBMCs), taken at new diagnosis, from a patient treated with antithyroid drugs. The DNA of the CDR3 is TGTGCCAGCAGTTCTTTTTTCCCCCCGGAGGGGGCGACTAGAGGGGGCACAGATACGCAGTATTTT. This translates into CASSSFFPPEGATRGGTDTQYF.